This T cell receptor (beta chain) stems from a study of shared clonotypes between healthy human individuals. Broader study findings: The study generally estimated greater richness for naive than memory subsets.

Assay used: immunoSEQ multiplex PCR; TCRdb lists only in-frame clones, some missing. Here the sample spans about 2.4 million clones, 93% being singletons. Germline V gene lookup returns CDR1 MNHNS and CDR2 SASEGT. V lost 7 bases and J lost 2; bases outside the gene matches: 3. The CDR3 length is 13 residues. Concerning this clone: The antigen is unknown.

Recent vaccinations or acute infections were absent in the healthy HIV-negative adult donors. The genes are TRBV6-1 and TRBJ2-5; 8 bases match TRBD1. The receptor was isolated from a man younger than 30 in good health. Some clones in this sample may be carry-over from other donors' samples. The sequenced sample consisted of naive CD4+ T cells from PBMCs. The sample's subset: CD45RA+ positively selected. Here the CDR3 DNA reads TGTGCCAGCACCCGACAGGGGCAAGAGACCCAGTACTTC. Translated: CASTRQGQETQYF.